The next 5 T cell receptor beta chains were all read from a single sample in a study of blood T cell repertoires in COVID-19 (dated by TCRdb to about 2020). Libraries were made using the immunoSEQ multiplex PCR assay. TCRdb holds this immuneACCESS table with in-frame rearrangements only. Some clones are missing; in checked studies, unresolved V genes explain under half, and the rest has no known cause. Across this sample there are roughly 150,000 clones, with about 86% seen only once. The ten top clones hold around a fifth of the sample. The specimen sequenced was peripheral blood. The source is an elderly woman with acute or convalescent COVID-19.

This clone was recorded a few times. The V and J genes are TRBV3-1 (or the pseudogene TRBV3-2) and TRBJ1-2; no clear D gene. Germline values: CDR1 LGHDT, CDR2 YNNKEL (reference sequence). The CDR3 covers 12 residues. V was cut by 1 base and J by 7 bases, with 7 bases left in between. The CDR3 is CASSQVQFGYTF. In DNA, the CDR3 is TGTGCCAGCAGCCAAGTCCAGTTTGGCTACACCTTC.

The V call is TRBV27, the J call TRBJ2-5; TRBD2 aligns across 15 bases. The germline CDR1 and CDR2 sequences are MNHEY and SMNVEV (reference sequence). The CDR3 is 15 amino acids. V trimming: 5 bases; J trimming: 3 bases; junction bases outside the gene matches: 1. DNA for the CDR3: TGTGCCAGCAGTGGACTAGCGGGGGGGGAAGAGACCCAGTACTTC. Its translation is CASSGLAGGEETQYF.

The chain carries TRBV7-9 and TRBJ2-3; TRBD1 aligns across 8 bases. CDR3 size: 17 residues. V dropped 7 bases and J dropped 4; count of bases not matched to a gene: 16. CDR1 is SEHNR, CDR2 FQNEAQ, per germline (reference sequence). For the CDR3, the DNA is TGTGCCAGCAACCCCCTCGCCAGGGGGCACTCAGCAGATACGCAGTATTTT. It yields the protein CASNPLARGHSADTQYF.

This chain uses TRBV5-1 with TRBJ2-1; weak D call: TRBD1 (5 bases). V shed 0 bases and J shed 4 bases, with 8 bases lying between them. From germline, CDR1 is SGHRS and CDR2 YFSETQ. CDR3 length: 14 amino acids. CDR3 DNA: TGCGCCAGCAGCTTGGAACAGGTATACAATGAGCAGTTCTTC. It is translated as CASSLEQVYNEQFF.

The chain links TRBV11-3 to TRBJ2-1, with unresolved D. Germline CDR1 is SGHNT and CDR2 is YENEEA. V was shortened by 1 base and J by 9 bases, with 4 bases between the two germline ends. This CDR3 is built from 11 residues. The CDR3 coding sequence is TGTGCCAGCAGCTTAGGCGCTGAGCAGTTCTTC. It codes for CASSLGAEQFF.